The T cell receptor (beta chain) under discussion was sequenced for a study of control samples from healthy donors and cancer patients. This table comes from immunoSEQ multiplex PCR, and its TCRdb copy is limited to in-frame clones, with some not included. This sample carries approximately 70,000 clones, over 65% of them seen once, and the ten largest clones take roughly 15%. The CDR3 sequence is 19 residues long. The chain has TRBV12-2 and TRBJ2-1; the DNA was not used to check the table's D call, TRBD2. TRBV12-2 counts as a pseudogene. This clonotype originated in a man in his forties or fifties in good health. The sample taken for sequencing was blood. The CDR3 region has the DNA TGTGCAAGTCTCAATAAGGGGCTAGCGGGAGGAAGATCCTACAATGAGCAGTTCTTC. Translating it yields CASLNKGLAGGRSYNEQFF.